The T cell receptor beta chain described here comes from a study of blood T cell repertoires in COVID-19. In the study overall: Collection of acute and convalescent COVID-19 samples took place in the United States, Italy and Spain. Sample material is recorded as cDNA or gDNA derived from T cells, B-cell-depleted T cells, or PBMCs.

This CDR3 comprises 15 residues. Germline CDR1 is KGHDR and CDR2 is SFDVKD. The ends were cut back, 2 bases at V and 10 bases at J, with 17 bases in the middle. Per the authors' pipeline: Amplification with reference gene primers provided the estimates of nucleated cell counts. Using immunoSEQ multiplex PCR, the repertoire was profiled, and TCRdb retains in-frame clones only, with some absent. V and J calls and clone size are as listed in that table; D and trimming were resolved from the DNA. The data hold about 410,000 clones, with 89% observed a single time. Enrollment of patients from Seattle took place during active infection, with longitudinal follow-up.

The gene calls are TRBV24-1 and TRBJ2-1; D ambiguous. The sequence was collected from a woman in her thirties or forties with COVID-19, enrolled during active disease. Sequencing was carried out using peripheral blood. CDR3 sequence: CATSDSAQAAKEQFF. For the CDR3, the DNA is TGTGCCACCAGTGATTCGGCCCAGGCCGCGAAAGAGCAGTTCTTC.